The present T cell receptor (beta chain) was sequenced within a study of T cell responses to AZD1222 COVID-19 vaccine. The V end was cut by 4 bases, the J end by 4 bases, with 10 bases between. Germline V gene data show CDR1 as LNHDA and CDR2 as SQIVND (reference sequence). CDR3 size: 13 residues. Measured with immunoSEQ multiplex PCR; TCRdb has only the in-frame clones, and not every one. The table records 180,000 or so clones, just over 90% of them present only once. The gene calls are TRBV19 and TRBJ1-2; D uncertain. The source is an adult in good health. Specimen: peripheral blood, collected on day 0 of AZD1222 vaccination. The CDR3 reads CASSTGLFYGYTF. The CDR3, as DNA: TGTGCCAGTAGTACCGGGCTCTTCTATGGCTACACCTTC.